The source of this TCR beta chain is a study of CD8+ T cells in alopecia areata. RNA extraction was followed by reverse transcription into cDNA, which acted as the sequencing template. Clones were read by immunoSEQ multiplex PCR, and TCRdb kept only the in-frame ones, dropping some. The sample lists 100,000 to 150,000 clones; about 51% were seen once. This clone has just a few counts. This receptor was obtained from a human donor with alopecia areata. Specimen: NKG2D-low CD8+ T cells sorted from blood.

CDR3 loop: CASSLYGQGYAEQFF. Written as DNA, the CDR3 is TGTGCCAGCAGCTTATACGGACAGGGATACGCTGAGCAGTTCTTC. V and J are TRBV7-2 and TRBJ2-1, with TRBD1 matching over 8 bases. The CDR3 has 15 residues. Per the germline V gene, CDR1 is SGHTA and CDR2 is FQGNSA. The V segment lost 2 bases and the J segment 9 bases; nucleotides outside the gene matches: 9.